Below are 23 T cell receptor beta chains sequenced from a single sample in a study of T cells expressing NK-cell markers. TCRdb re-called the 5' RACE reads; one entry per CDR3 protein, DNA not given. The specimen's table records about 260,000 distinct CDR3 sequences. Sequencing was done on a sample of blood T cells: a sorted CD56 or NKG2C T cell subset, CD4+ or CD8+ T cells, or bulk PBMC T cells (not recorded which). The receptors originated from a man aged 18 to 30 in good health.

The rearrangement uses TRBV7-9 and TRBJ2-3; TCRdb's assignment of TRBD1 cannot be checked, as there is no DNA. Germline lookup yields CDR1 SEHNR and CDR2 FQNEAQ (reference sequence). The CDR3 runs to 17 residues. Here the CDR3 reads CASSSSPALGDTDTQYF.

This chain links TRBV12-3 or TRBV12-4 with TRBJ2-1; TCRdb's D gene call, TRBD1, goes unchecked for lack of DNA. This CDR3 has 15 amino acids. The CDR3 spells CASRTGTLIGNEQFF.

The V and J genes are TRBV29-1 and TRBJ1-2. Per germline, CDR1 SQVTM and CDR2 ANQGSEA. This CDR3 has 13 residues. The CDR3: CSANTGPSYGYTF.

This CDR3 reads CASSVDQGHETQYF. The V gene is TRBV9, the J gene TRBJ2-5; TCRdb designates TRBD1, a call that cannot be tested without DNA. The CDR3 totals 14 residues. Germline lookup yields CDR1 SGDLS and CDR2 YYNGEE. Full variable domain (outside the CDR3, taken from reference TRBV9 and TRBJ2-5): DSGVTQTPKHLITATGQRVTLRCSPRSGDLSVYWYQQSLDQGLQFLIQYYNGEERAKGNILERFSAQQFPDLHSELNLSSLELGDSALYFCASSVDQGHETQYFGPGTRLLVL.

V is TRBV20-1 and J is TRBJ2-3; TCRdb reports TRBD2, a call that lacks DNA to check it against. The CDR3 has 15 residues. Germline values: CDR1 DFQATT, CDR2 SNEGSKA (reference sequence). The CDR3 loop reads CSASLASGREDTQYF.

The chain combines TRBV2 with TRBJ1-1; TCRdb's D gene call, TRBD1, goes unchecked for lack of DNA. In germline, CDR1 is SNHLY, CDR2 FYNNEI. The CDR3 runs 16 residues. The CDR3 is CASRATTPGTIPEAFF. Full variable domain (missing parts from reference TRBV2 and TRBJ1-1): EPEVTQTPSHQVTQMGQEVILRCVPISNHLYFYWYRQILGQKVEFLVSFYNNEISEKSEIFDDQFSVERPDGSNFTLKIRSTKLEDSAMYFCASRATTPGTIPEAFFGQGTRLTVV.

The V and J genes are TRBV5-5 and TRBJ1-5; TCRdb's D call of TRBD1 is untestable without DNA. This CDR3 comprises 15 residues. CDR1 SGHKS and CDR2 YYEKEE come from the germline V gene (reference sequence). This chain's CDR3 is CASSLSGASNQPQHF.

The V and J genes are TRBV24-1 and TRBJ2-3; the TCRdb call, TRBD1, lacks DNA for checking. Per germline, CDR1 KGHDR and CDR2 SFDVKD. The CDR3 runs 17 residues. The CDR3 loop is CATSDAGTGGSTDTQYF.

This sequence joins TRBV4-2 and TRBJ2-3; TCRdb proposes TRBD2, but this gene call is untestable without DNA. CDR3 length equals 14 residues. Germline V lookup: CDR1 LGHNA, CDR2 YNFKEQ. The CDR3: CASSHRGRLDTQYF.

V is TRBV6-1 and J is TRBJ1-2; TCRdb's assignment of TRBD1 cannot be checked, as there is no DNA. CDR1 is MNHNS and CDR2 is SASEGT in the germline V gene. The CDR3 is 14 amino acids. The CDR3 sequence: CASTNGGRLYGYTF.

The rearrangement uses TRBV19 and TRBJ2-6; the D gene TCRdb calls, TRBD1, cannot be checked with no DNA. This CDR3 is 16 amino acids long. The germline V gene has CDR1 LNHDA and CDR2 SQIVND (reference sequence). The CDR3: CASSGTGASGANVLTF. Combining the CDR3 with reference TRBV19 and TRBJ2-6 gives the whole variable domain DGGITQSPKYLFRKEGQNVTLSCEQNLNHDAMYWYRQDPGQGLRLIYYSQIVNDFQKGDIAEGYSVSREKKESFPLTVTSAQKNPTAFYLCASSGTGASGANVLTFGAGSRLTVL.

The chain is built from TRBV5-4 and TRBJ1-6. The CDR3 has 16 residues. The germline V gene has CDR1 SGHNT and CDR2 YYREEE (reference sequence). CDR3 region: CASSPGGDSYNSPLHF. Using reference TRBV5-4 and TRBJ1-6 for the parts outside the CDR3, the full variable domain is ETGVTQSPTHLIKTRGQQVTLRCSSQSGHNTVSWYQQALGQGPQFIFQYYREEENGRGNFPPRFSGLQFPNYSSELNVNALELDDSALYLCASSPGGDSYNSPLHFGNGTRLTVT.

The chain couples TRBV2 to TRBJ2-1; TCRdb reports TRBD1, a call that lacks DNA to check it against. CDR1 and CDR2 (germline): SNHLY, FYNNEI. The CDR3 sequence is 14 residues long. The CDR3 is CATHEGTGDNEQFF.

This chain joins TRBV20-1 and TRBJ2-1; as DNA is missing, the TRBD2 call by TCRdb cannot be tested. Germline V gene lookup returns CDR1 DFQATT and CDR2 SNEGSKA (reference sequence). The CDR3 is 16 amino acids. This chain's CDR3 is CSAPNIAGRVPREQFF.

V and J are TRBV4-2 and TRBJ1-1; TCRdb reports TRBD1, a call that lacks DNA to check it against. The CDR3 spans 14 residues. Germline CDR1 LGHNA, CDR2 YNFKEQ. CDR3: CASSQDESGNEAFF.

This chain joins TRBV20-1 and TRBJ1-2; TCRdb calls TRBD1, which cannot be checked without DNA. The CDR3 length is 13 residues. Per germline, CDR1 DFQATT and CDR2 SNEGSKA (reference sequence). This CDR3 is CSARSRVRYGYTF.

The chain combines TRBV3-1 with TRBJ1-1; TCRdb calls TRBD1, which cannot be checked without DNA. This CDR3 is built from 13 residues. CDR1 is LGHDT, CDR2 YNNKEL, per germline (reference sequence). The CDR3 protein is CASRRLDRGEAFF.

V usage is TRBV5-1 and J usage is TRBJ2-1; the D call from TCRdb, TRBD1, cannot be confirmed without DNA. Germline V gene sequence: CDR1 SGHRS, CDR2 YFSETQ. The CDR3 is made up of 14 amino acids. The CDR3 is CASSVPYRVHEQFF.

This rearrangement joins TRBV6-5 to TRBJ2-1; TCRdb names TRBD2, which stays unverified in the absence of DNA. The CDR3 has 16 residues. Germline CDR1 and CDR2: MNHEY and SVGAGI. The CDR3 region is CASSSFIGRSLNEQFF.

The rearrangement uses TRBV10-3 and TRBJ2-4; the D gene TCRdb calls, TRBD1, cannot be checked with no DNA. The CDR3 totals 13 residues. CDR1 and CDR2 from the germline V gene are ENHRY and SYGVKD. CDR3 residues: CAISERGENIQYF.

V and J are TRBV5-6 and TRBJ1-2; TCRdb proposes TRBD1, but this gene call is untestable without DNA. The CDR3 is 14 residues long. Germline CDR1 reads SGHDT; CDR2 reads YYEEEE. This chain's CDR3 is CASSTKGVNYGYTF.

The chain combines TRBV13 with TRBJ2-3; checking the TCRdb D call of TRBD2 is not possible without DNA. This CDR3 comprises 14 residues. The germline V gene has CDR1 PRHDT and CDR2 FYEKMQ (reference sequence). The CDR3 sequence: CASSSTSDADTQYF. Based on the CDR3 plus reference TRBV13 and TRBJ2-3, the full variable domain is AAGVIQSPRHLIKEKRETATLKCYPIPRHDTVYWYQQGPGQDPQFLISFYEKMQSDKGSIPDRFSAQQFSDYHSELNMSSLELGDSALYFCASSSTSDADTQYFGPGTRLTVL.

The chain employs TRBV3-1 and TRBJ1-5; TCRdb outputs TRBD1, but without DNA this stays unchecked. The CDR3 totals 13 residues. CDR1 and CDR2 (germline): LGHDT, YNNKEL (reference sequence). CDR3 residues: CASSQEYQGSQHF.